This TCR beta chain stems from a study of CD8 T cells in ankylosing spondylitis. There are 16 residues in the CDR3. V lost 5 bases and J lost 0, with 14 bases in between. Germline V gives CDR1 LNHDA, CDR2 SQIVND (reference sequence). Using its own MiXCR run on the 5' RACE reads, TCRdb lists one record per CDR3 protein. The sample includes 100,000 to 150,000 distinct CDR3 sequences, over 7% seen only once; the top ten take 2.5% to 3.5%. V usage is TRBV19 and J usage is TRBJ2-4, with D unresolved. Sample: blood, either unsorted or a sorted T cell fraction (not recorded which). The source is a male donor with ankylosing spondylitis or in good health (not recorded which). This chain's CDR3 is CASSLQSGLAKNIQYF. The DNA of the CDR3 is TGTGCCAGTAGTCTCCAGTCGGGTCTAGCCAAAAACATTCAGTACTTC.